The subject of this entry is one TCR beta chain. Antigen: not known. This sample is part of a study of lymphopenia after photon versus proton radiotherapy. Study-level results: Photon-treated patients lost naive T cells and TCR diversity; proton-treated stayed stable.

The CDR3 has 15 amino acids. V gave up 6 bases and J gave up 4 bases; unmatched junction bases: 5. Germline lookup yields CDR1 MDHEN and CDR2 SYDVKM. Only in-frame clones appear in the TCRdb table, and some are missing; sequencing was by immunoSEQ multiplex PCR. The data hold 42,000 or so clones, with over 75% observed a single time. The gene calls are TRBV28 and TRBJ2-7; 14 bases align to TRBD2. Source: peripheral blood, taken from a patient treated with proton-based radiotherapy. The origin of this receptor is a woman aged 70-85 years with pancreatic cancer. CDR3 in DNA: TGTGCCAGCAGGAAGGGACTAGCGGGAGTGTACGAGCAGTACTTC. Its translation is CASRKGLAGVYEQYF.